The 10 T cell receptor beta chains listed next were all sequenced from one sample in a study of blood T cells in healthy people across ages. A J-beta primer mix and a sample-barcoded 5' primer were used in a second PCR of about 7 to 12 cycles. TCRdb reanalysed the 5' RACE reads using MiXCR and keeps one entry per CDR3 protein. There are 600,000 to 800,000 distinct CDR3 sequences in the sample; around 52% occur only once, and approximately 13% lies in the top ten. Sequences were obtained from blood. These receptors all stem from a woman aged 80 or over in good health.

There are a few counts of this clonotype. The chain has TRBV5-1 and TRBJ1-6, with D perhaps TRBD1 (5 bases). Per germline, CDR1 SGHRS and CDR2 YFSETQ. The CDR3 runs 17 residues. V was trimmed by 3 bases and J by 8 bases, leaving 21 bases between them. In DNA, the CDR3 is TGCGCCAGCAGCTCCATACCGGGACCGCAATGGGATTCACCCCTCCACTTT. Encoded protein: CASSSIPGPQWDSPLHF. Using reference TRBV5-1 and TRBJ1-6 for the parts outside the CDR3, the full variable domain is KAGVTQTPRYLIKTRGQQVTLSCSPISGHRSVSWYQQTPGQGLQFLFEYFSETQRNKGNFPGRFSGRQFSNSRSEMNVSTLELGDSALYLCASSSIPGPQWDSPLHFGNGTRLTVT.

The CDR3 nucleotides are TGCAGTGCTAGAGATCCACAGGGGGCTGATGAAAAACTGTTTTTT. It specifies CSARDPQGADEKLFF. The V and J genes are TRBV20-1 and TRBJ1-4; 9 nucleotides match TRBD1. The CDR3 contains 15 residues. CDR1 and CDR2 (germline): DFQATT, SNEGSKA (reference sequence). The trim removed 0 bases at V and 6 bases at J, leaving 5 bases unmatched.

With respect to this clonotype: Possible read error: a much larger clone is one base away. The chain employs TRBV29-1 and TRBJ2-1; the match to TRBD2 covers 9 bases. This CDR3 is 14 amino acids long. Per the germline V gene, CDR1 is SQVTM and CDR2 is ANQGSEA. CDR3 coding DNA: TGCAGCGTGCAGCGGGGGGACCTTTACAATGGGCAGTTCTTC. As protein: CSVQRGDLYNGQFF.

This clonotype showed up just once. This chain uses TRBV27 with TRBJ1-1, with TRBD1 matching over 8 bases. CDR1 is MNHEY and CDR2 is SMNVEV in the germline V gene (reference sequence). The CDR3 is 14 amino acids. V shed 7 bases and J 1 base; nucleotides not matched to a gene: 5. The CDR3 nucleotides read TGTGCCAGCACCGGACAGGGTTGGAACACTGAAGCTTTCTTT. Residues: CASTGQGWNTEAFF.

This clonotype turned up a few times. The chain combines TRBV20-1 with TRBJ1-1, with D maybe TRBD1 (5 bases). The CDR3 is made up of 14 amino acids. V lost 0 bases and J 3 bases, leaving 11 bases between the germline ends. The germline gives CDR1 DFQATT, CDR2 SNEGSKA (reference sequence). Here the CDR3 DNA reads TGCAGTGCTAGAGATGGAGGGGAAGACACTGAAGCTTTCTTT. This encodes CSARDGGEDTEAFF.

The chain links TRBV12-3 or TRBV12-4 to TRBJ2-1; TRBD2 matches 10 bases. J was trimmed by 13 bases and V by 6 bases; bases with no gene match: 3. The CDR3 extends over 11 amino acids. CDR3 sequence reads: CASRRTSGQFF. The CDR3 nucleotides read TGTGCCAGCAGAAGGACTAGCGGACAGTTCTTC.

For the CDR3, the DNA is TGTGCCAGCAGTGTACGGGGAACAGAGACCCAGTACTTC. Translating it yields CASSVRGTETQYF. The rearrangement uses TRBV2 and TRBJ2-5; the D gene is possibly TRBD2 (5 bases). Trimming removed 4 bases at V and 4 bases at J, with 10 bases between. The CDR3 sequence is 13 residues long. CDR1 and CDR2 from the germline V gene are SNHLY and FYNNEI.

CDR3 amino acids: CAKPVGTDSYNEQFF. In DNA, the CDR3 is TGCGCCAAGCCGGTCGGGACAGACTCCTACAATGAGCAGTTCTTC. The gene calls are TRBV10-1 and TRBJ2-1; TRBD1 agrees at 7 bases. V lost 10 bases, J lost 0 bases, and 9 bases stayed unmatched. CDR1 and CDR2 (germline): WNHNN, SYGVQD (reference sequence). The CDR3 extends over 15 amino acids.

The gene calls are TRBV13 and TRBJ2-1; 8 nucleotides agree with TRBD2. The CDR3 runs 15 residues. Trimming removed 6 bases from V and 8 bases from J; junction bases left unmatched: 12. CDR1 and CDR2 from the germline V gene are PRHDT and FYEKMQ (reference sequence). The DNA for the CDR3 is TGTGCCAGCAGTTTTAGGCGGACGGGAGGGCATGAGCAGTTCTTC. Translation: CASSFRRTGGHEQFF.

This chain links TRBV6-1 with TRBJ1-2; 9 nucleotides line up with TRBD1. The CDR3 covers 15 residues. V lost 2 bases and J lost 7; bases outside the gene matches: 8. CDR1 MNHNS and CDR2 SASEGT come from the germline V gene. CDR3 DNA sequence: TGTGCCAGCAGTGAATATAACAGGGGGCAGTCTGGCTACACCTTC. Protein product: CASSEYNRGQSGYTF.